This note documents a single T cell receptor (beta chain) sequence. Its antigen remains unidentified. No base qualities exist here, and no much larger clone lies one base off it. A total of 25 to 35 patients with locally advanced or metastatic urothelial carcinoma, treated at Memorial Sloan Kettering on a trial protocol, made up the cohort. Peripheral blood mononuclear cells were collected pretreatment and during treatment, with between 1 and 8 total time points per patient. The Qiagen DNeasy Blood extraction kit was used to purify genomic DNA from total PBMCs and from tumor samples. PBMCs were collected pretreatment and during treatment, and were isolated and stored as previously described. To estimate absolute template abundance from read counts, synthetic TCR analog templates were spiked into each PCR. TCRbeta CDR3 regions were amplified from genomic DNA with bias-controlled V and J gene primers using the immunoSEQ assay. Sequencing of rearranged TCRbeta segments was performed at approximately 20X coverage. The source study handled its data this way. Clustering was used to correct sequencing errors, and CDR3s were annotated against IMGT so that V, D and J genes could be assigned. Only productive TCRbeta rearrangements were used in downstream analyses, excluding out-of-frame or stop-codon sequences. Clonality was calculated as one minus the Shannon entropy normalized by the log of the number of unique productive sequences. Clones differing between time points or between blood and tumor were identified using Fisher's exact test with Benjamini-Hochberg correction, with an adjusted p below 0.01 applied as the threshold. The clones in this table, taken by TCRdb from immuneACCESS, are in-frame only. Not every clone is retained; where verified, under half of the shortfall comes from an unresolved V gene, and the cause of the rest is unknown. Clone size and V and J calls were adopted from that table, with D and trimming inferred from the DNA. A total of about 28,000 clones appear in this sample, approximately 79% of them only once. Of the sample, about 2.1% falls within the top ten clones.

This sample stems from a study of PD-L1 blockade in urothelial cancer (dated by TCRdb to about 2017). The study in broad terms: Therapy was started in the mid-2010s for all patients, and atezolizumab 1,200 mg was administered intravenously every 3 weeks. Twenty-five of 29 patients were identified as males with urothelial cancer of bladder origin, and a prior smoking history was reported by 18 of 29 patients. In the same patients, pretreatment tumors underwent whole exome sequencing and RNA sequencing in addition to TCR sequencing. Blood samples gave a median of approximately 150,000 T cells and 80,000 to 95,000 unique TCRs, with a median clonality of 0.080. Blood samples were analyzed at two time points: 3 weeks after treatment start (second dose) and 6 weeks after treatment start. Pretreatment tumor samples and matched peripheral blood, collected serially before and after atezolizumab treatment, underwent TCR sequencing. Patients had an ECOG performance status of 0 or 1 and had received between 0 and 3 prior chemotherapy regimens. Pretreatment blood TCR-seq was available for about 27 patients, at least one posttreatment blood collection was obtained for about 24 patients, and tumor TCR-seq was available for about 24 patients. Somatic, immune and clinical correlates of response to PD-L1 blockade with atezolizumab in urothelial cancer were the focus of an exploratory multi-omic analysis. Progression-free survival longer than 6 months counted as durable clinical benefit, and TCR features were additionally tested against both progression-free and overall survival. Durable clinical benefit was achieved by nine patients but not by the remaining 20. The full study reports these points: Because the sample size was small (n of about 29) and many of the analyses were exploratory, the results are meant to be hypothesis-generating. A pretreatment peripheral blood TCR clonality below the median was linked to improved progression-free and overall survival. At 3 weeks after the start of treatment, tumor-associated TCR clones in peripheral blood had expanded more in patients with durable benefit (n of about 20, p = 0.022).

Sequenced here: PBMCs, sampled around atezolizumab (anti-PD-L1) treatment. This clonotype was sampled from a man in his fifties or sixties with urothelial cancer.

The nucleotide sequence reads as follows: TGTGCCAGCACCCGCGGGGGAGGGGTTCCCATAGGCTACACCTTC. Translated, it reads CASTRGGGVPIGYTF. Recombination joined TRBV11-2 with TRBJ1-2, and possibly TRBD1, on 5 matching bases. V is shortened by 7 bases, J by 8 bases, and the region joining them spans 23 bases. The CDR3, from cysteine to phenylalanine, totals 15 residues. The read is trimmed to its CDR3 DNA, 45 bases read in frame from base 1. The germline V gene provides CDR1 SGHAT and CDR2 FQNNGV.